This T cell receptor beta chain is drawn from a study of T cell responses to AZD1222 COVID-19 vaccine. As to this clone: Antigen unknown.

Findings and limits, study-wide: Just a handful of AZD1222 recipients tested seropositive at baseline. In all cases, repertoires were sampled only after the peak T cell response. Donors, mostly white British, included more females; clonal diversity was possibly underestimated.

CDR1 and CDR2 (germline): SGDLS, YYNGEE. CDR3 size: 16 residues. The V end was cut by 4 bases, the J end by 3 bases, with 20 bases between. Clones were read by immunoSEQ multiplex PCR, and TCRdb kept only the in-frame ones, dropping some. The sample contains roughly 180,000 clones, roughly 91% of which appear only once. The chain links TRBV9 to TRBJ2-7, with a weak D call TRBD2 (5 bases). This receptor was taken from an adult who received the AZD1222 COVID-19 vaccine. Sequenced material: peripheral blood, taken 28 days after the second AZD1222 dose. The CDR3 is CASSPYRGGKLYEQYF. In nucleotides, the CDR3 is TGTGCCAGCAGCCCTTATCGGGGTGGGAAACTCTACGAGCAGTACTTC.